These 28 T cell receptor beta chains originate from one sample sequenced in a study of a mutant IDH1 vaccine in newly diagnosed glioma. The antigens for these receptors are not known. Profiling relied on immunoSEQ multiplex PCR, and the TCRdb table lists in-frame clones only, not all of them. The top ten hold about 5% of the sample, which has approximately 60,000 clones, 70% to 90% seen once. Time point reported: week 5, during vaccination. Each dose delivered 300 ug of mutant IDH1 20-mer peptide subcutaneously with imiquimod. The sequenced sample was PBMCs, obtained from a glioma patient whose treatment included an IDH1 peptide vaccine. These receptor sequences come from a woman aged 40 to 50 with glioma.

The CDR3 nucleotides read TGTGCCAGCAGCCCAGACAGCCGGGAGACCCAGTACTTC. Translated: CASSPDSRETQYF. The chain is built from TRBV7-9 and TRBJ2-5, with D possibly TRBD1 on 5 matching bases. The V and J ends lost 5 bases and 5 bases respectively, with 12 bases between them. Germline V gives CDR1 SEHNR, CDR2 FQNEAQ (reference sequence). The CDR3 length is 13 residues.

This chain links TRBV5-1 with TRBJ2-3; 7 bases are a match to TRBD1. The CDR3 totals 16 residues. V lost 0 bases, J lost 1 base, and 5 bases stayed unmatched. CDR1 and CDR2 (germline): SGHRS, YFSETQ. The CDR3 DNA follows: TGCGCCAGCAGCTTGGTTGGACAGGCCGGCACAGATACGCAGTATTTT. This encodes CASSLVGQAGTDTQYF. The variable domain in full, with the rest retrieved from reference TRBV5-1 and TRBJ2-3, is KAGVTQTPRYLIKTRGQQVTLSCSPISGHRSVSWYQQTPGQGLQFLFEYFSETQRNKGNFPGRFSGRQFSNSRSEMNVSTLELGDSALYLCASSLVGQAGTDTQYFGPGTRLTVL.

This clone was observed a single time. The rearrangement links TRBV10-1 to TRBJ1-1; D possibly corresponds to TRBD1 (5 bases). V was trimmed by 6 bases and J by 6 bases, leaving 11 bases between them. Germline CDR1 is WNHNN and CDR2 is SYGVQD (reference sequence). The CDR3 runs 12 residues. DNA for the CDR3: TGCGCCAGCAGCCGGGGCAGTTCTGAAGCTTTCTTT. Its translation: CASSRGSSEAFF.

CDR3 sequence: CAISEGTRSYEQYF. The DNA of the CDR3 is TGTGCCATCAGTGAAGGGACTAGGTCTTACGAGCAGTACTTC. The J gene is TRBJ2-7, the V gene TRBV10-3; 8 nucleotides match TRBD2. Germline V gives CDR1 ENHRY, CDR2 SYGVKD. CDR3 size: 14 residues. Unmatched junction bases numbered 5, after V lost 3 bases and J lost 4 bases.

This clone was seen a few times. J is TRBJ1-1 and V is TRBV4-2, with 8 positions matching TRBD1. Per the germline V gene, CDR1 is LGHNA and CDR2 is YNFKEQ. The CDR3 is 15 amino acids. V gave up 3 bases and J gave up 1 base; unmatched junction bases: 4. CDR3 sequence (DNA): TGTGCCAGCAGCCATCAGGGGGCCGGGAACACTGAAGCTTTCTTT. Its protein product is CASSHQGAGNTEAFF.

The genes are TRBV9 and TRBJ2-2; D uncertain. Trimming pared 0 bases from V and 3 bases from J, leaving 6 bases between. This CDR3 region has 14 residues. CDR1 and CDR2 (germline): SGDLS, YYNGEE. Here the CDR3 DNA reads TGTGCCAGCAGCGTAGGGCTACACACCGGGGAGCTGTTTTTT. Its protein is CASSVGLHTGELFF.

The chain is built from TRBV6-5 and TRBJ2-7; D unclear. CDR1 is MNHEY and CDR2 is SVGAGI in the germline V gene. The ends were cut back, 5 bases at V and 3 bases at J, with 5 bases in the middle. CDR3 length equals 11 residues. The CDR3 loop is CASSNRYEQYF. The CDR3 nucleotides read TGTGCCAGCAGTAATCGCTACGAGCAGTACTTC.

The sample holds a few counts of this clone. The gene calls are TRBV4-2 and TRBJ2-1, with a possible D match to TRBD2 (7 bases). Germline V gives CDR1 LGHNA, CDR2 YNFKEQ. The CDR3 covers 17 residues. Trimming left V 0 bases short and J 3 bases short, with 15 bases between. The CDR3 coding sequence is TGTGCCAGCAGCCAAGATCAACGGGGGGCGGGCTACAATGAGCAGTTCTTC. This translates into CASSQDQRGAGYNEQFF.

A word on this clone: Compared with germline, one end of the junction differs, possibly owing to a read error. V and J are TRBV20-1 and TRBJ2-5; a weak D match, TRBD2 (6 bases). The CDR3 has 11 amino acids. Germline V gene lookup returns CDR1 DFQATT and CDR2 SNEGSKA (reference sequence). The CDR3 is CSAPEGAGMDF. CDR3 DNA: TGCAGTGCTCCAGAGGGTGCGGGGATGGACTTC.

This chain joins TRBV10-3 and TRBJ2-2; 7 nucleotides line up with TRBD1. Germline lookup yields CDR1 ENHRY and CDR2 SYGVKD. The CDR3 extends over 16 amino acids. The J segment lost 0 bases and the V segment lost 4 bases, leaving 5 bases of the junction unmatched. The chain's CDR3 is CAISGMGQSNTGELFF. The DNA for the CDR3 is TGTGCCATCAGTGGAATGGGACAGTCGAACACCGGGGAGCTGTTTTTT.

This clone was seen only once. The V and J genes are TRBV30 and TRBJ2-3; 7 bases map to TRBD2. V was pared by 3 bases and J by 0 bases, with 6 bases of the junction left unmatched. From germline, CDR1 is GTSNPN and CDR2 SVGIG (reference sequence). The CDR3 is made up of 15 amino acids. CDR3 DNA: TGTGCCTGGAGCCCGCTAGCGGCTAGCACAGATACGCAGTATTTT. Translated, it gives CAWSPLAASTDTQYF.

The chain combines TRBV2 with TRBJ2-2, with D unresolved. Trimming removed 5 bases from V and 3 bases from J, with 13 bases in between. The germline V gene encodes CDR1 SNHLY and CDR2 FYNNEI. CDR3 length equals 15 residues. CDR3 protein: CASSPNGFDTGELFF. CDR3 bases: TGTGCCAGCAGTCCCAATGGGTTCGACACCGGGGAGCTGTTTTTT.

Remarks on this clone: A junction end diverges from the germline sequence, so it may reflect a read error. The chain couples TRBV29-1 to TRBJ1-2; a possible D gene is TRBD1 (6 bases). Germline lookup yields CDR1 SQVTM and CDR2 ANQGSEA. The CDR3 consists of 18 residues. CDR3 sequence: CSVEGGGTASPSNYGYTF. In DNA, the CDR3 is TGCAGCGTAGAAGGGGGAGGGACCGCATCACCCTCTAACTATGGCTACACCTTC.

V usage is TRBV5-1 and J usage is TRBJ1-6; no clear D. The CDR3 contains 14 residues. CDR1 is SGHRS, CDR2 YFSETQ, per germline. V shed 2 bases and J shed 7 bases, with 10 bases lying between them. CDR3 bases: TGCGCCAGCAGCTTCGAAATGGGAAATTCACCCCTCCACTTT. Protein sequence: CASSFEMGNSPLHF.

CDR3 loop: CASSYSARTGELFF. CDR3 in DNA: TGTGCCAGCAGTTACTCGGCCCGGACCGGGGAGCTGTTTTTT. The chain employs TRBV6-5 and TRBJ2-2; D remains unclear. V gave up 0 bases and J gave up 5 bases, with 7 bases separating them. Germline CDR1 and CDR2: MNHEY and SVGAGI. CDR3 length: 14 residues.

V usage is TRBV5-1 and J usage is TRBJ2-3, with TRBD2 matching over 7 bases. V was pared by 4 bases and J by 2 bases, with 1 base of the junction left unmatched. The CDR3 has 13 residues. Germline V gene lookup returns CDR1 SGHRS and CDR2 YFSETQ. Here the CDR3 DNA reads TGCGCCAGCAGCCGGGGGGTCACAGATACGCAGTATTTT. Its translation is CASSRGVTDTQYF.

The chain uses TRBV5-6 and TRBJ1-6; TRBD1 agrees at 7 bases. The germline CDR1 and CDR2 sequences are SGHDT and YYEEEE. This CDR3 spans 15 amino acids. The junction had 4 bases not matched to a gene; V was cut back by 1 base and J by 6 bases. The CDR3 DNA reads as TGTGCCAGCAGCTTGTATCAGGGGGTTAATTCACCCCTCCACTTT. Its translation is CASSLYQGVNSPLHF.

This clone was seen just once. The chain links TRBV7-2 to TRBJ2-2, with TRBD2 as a possible D gene (5 bases). Trimming left V 5 bases short and J 6 bases short, with 13 bases between. The CDR3 has 14 residues. CDR1 is SGHTA and CDR2 is FQGNSA in the germline V gene. The CDR3 DNA reads TGTGCCAGCAGCCTACAAAATAGCGCCGGGGAGCTGTTTTTT. It translates to CASSLQNSAGELFF.

The J gene is TRBJ1-1, the V gene TRBV7-9, with D tentatively TRBD1 (5 bases). This CDR3 comprises 16 residues. Between the trimmed V and J ends, which lost 4 bases and 2 bases, there was a span of 17 bases. Germline V gives CDR1 SEHNR, CDR2 FQNEAQ (reference sequence). The CDR3 spells CASSSLQGRGNTEAFF. For the CDR3, the DNA is TGTGCCAGCAGCTCCCTCCAGGGTCGGGGAAACACTGAAGCTTTCTTT.

The chain carries TRBV4-1 and TRBJ1-2, with D unresolved. The length of the CDR3 is 11 residues. Trimming took 3 bases from V and 9 from J, leaving 8 bases between them. Germline values: CDR1 MGHRA, CDR2 YSYEKL. Here the CDR3 reads CASSHDGSYTF. The CDR3 DNA reads TGCGCCAGCAGCCACGACGGAAGCTACACCTTC.

This chain links TRBV9 with TRBJ2-3; 8 nucleotides line up with TRBD2. Germline CDR1 is SGDLS and CDR2 is YYNGEE. V was clipped by 3 bases and J by 2 bases; unmatched bases: 5. This CDR3 is built from 15 residues. The CDR3 loop is CASSAGLAVTDTQYF. In DNA form, the CDR3 reads TGTGCCAGCAGCGCCGGACTAGCAGTCACAGATACGCAGTATTTT. The variable domain in full, completed from reference TRBV9 and TRBJ2-3, reads DSGVTQTPKHLITATGQRVTLRCSPRSGDLSVYWYQQSLDQGLQFLIQYYNGEERAKGNILERFSAQQFPDLHSELNLSSLELGDSALYFCASSAGLAVTDTQYFGPGTRLTVL.

Only one count was recorded for this clone. The V and J genes are TRBV20-1 and TRBJ2-7; D is unclear. V was shortened by 6 bases and J by 4 bases, with 10 bases between the two germline ends. This CDR3 contains 11 residues. Germline V gives CDR1 DFQATT, CDR2 SNEGSKA (reference sequence). The CDR3 region is CSAIAGYEQYF. The CDR3 DNA sequence: TGCAGTGCAATCGCCGGGTACGAGCAGTACTTC.

The V call is TRBV4-1, the J call TRBJ2-1; 8 bases match TRBD2. The ends lost 3 bases at V and 4 bases at J; junction bases unmatched: 11. The CDR3 consists of 17 residues. Germline CDR1 is MGHRA and CDR2 is YSYEKL. CDR3 DNA: TGCGCCAGCAGCCACCCCAGTCGGACTAGCCATTACAATGAGCAGTTCTTC. Translating gives CASSHPSRTSHYNEQFF.

J is TRBJ1-1 and V is TRBV6-1; no clear D gene. The CDR3 is 14 amino acids. Trimming left V 2 bases short and J 1 base short, with 8 bases between. Germline CDR1 MNHNS, CDR2 SASEGT. CDR3 in amino acids: CASSERPANTEAFF. CDR3 coding DNA: TGTGCCAGCAGTGAAAGACCCGCGAACACTGAAGCTTTCTTT.

Turning to this clone: Within the sample, other DNA sequences also encode this same CDR3. V is TRBV20-1 and J is TRBJ1-4; D unresolved. Trimming left V 6 bases short and J 8 bases short, with 7 bases between. The CDR3 covers 10 residues. Per germline, CDR1 DFQATT and CDR2 SNEGSKA (reference sequence). The CDR3 spells CSASGEKLFF. Here the CDR3 DNA reads TGCAGTGCATCGGGGGAAAAACTGTTTTTT.

This rearrangement joins TRBV7-6 to TRBJ2-7; 7 bases fit TRBD1. The CDR3 loop spans 14 amino acids. Germline trimming cut 5 bases from V and 0 bases from J; bases unmatched to any gene: 4. CDR1 SGHVS and CDR2 FNYEAQ come from the germline V gene. The CDR3 DNA reads TGTGCCAGCAGCCCGACAGGGATCTCCTACGAGCAGTACTTC. Its protein is CASSPTGISYEQYF.

The chain has TRBV5-1 and TRBJ1-1, with D perhaps TRBD1 (5 bases). V lost 0 bases to trimming and J lost 7 bases, with 13 bases between them. Germline CDR1 reads SGHRS; CDR2 reads YFSETQ. The CDR3 consists of 14 residues. The CDR3 region is CASSLGRGVGEAFF. The CDR3 DNA reads TGCGCCAGCAGCTTGGGACGGGGCGTAGGTGAAGCTTTCTTT.

The chain combines TRBV29-1 with TRBJ1-2; a weak D match, TRBD1 (5 bases). The CDR3 is 14 amino acids. Germline V CDR1 and CDR2: SQVTM, ANQGSEA. The ends were cut back, 1 base at V and 8 bases at J, with 17 bases in the middle. Here the CDR3 DNA reads TGCAGCGTTGAAGTCGCGGCCAGGGCGGTCGGCTACACCTTC. It translates to CSVEVAARAVGYTF.